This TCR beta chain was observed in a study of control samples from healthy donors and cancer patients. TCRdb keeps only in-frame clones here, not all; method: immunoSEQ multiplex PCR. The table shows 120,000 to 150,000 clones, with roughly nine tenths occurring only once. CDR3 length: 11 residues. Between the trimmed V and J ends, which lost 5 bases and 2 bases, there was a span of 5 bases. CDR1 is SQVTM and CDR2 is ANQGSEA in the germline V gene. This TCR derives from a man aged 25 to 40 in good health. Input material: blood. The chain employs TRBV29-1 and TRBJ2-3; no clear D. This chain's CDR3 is CSVRFTDTQYF. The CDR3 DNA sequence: TGCAGCGTTAGGTTCACAGATACGCAGTATTTT.